A single sample is the source of the 16 T cell receptor beta chains below, sequenced in a study of cytomegalovirus exposure and HLA in healthy donors. Primers included in the PCR were 60 Vbeta and 13 Jbeta primers. Measured with immunoSEQ multiplex PCR; TCRdb has only the in-frame clones, and not every one. Its table records some 130,000 clones. Material for sequencing was PBMCs. Receptors originate from a woman between 40 and 55 years old in good health and CMV-seronegative.

This rearrangement joins TRBV5-4 to TRBJ1-1, with D unclear. The germline V gene encodes CDR1 SGHNT and CDR2 YYREEE (reference sequence). With 4 bases removed from V and 4 bases from J, the gap between germline ends came to 11 bases. This CDR3 region has 13 residues. DNA of the CDR3: TGTGCCAGCAGCCCGTCGGTGCGCACTGAAGCTTTCTTT. As protein: CASSPSVRTEAFF.

The chain has TRBV6-4 and TRBJ2-5; 8 bases map to TRBD2. The CDR3 contains 14 residues. Germline assignment: CDR1 MRHNA and CDR2 SNTAGT. Unmatched junction bases numbered 3, after V lost 2 bases and J lost 4 bases. Here the CDR3 reads CASSDNAGGETQYF. CDR3 nucleotides: TGTGCCAGCAGTGACAACGCGGGGGGAGAGACCCAGTACTTC.

The chain recombines TRBV4-3 with TRBJ2-2; 7 bases agree with TRBD2. The CDR3 covers 18 residues. Germline values: CDR1 LGHNA, CDR2 YSLEER. Trimming took 0 bases from V and 1 from J; bases not matched to a gene: 8. CDR3 protein: CASSQDDPGRGNTGELFF. The CDR3 DNA follows: TGCGCCAGCAGCCAAGATGACCCAGGGAGGGGGAACACCGGGGAGCTGTTTTTT.

The chain combines TRBV28 with TRBJ2-5; the match to TRBD2 covers 11 bases. The germline V gene has CDR1 MDHEN and CDR2 SYDVKM. J was trimmed by 2 bases and V by 3 bases; bases with no gene match: 8. This CDR3 has 17 residues. This chain's CDR3 is CASSFVGLAGGQETQYF. CDR3 in DNA: TGTGCCAGCAGTTTCGTAGGGCTAGCGGGGGGTCAAGAGACCCAGTACTTC. Supplemented by reference TRBV28 and TRBJ2-5, the full variable domain reads DVKVTQSSRYLVKRTGEKVFLECVQDMDHENMFWYRQDPGLGLRLIYFSYDVKMKEKGDIPEGYSVSREKKERFSLILESASTNQTSMYLCASSFVGLAGGQETQYFGPGTRLLVL.

The chain carries TRBV7-3 and TRBJ1-2, with TRBD1 as a possible D gene (5 bases). The CDR3 covers 18 residues. CDR1 is SGHTA, CDR2 FQGTGA, per germline. V was pared by 2 bases and J by 4 bases, with 23 bases between. For the CDR3, the DNA is TGTGCCAGCAGCTTAGGGTCAGGGTCGTTGGGCCCCATCTATGGCTACACCTTC. The encoded protein is CASSLGSGSLGPIYGYTF.

This rearrangement joins TRBV28 to TRBJ1-2; the D is unclear. CDR1 is MDHEN and CDR2 is SYDVKM in the germline V gene. Trimming removed 2 bases from V and 5 bases from J, with 12 bases in between. This CDR3 region has 14 residues. CDR3 DNA: TGTGCCAGCAGTTTACCTCAGATTTATTATGGCTACACCTTC. It codes for CASSLPQIYYGYTF.

V is TRBV7-9 and J is TRBJ2-2; maybe TRBD1 (6 bases). In germline, CDR1 is SEHNR, CDR2 FQNEAQ (reference sequence). This CDR3 is built from 14 residues. Trimming removed 7 bases from V and 3 bases from J, with 12 bases in between. In DNA, the CDR3 is TGTGCCAGCAAAACGACAGGATACACCGGGGAGCTGTTTTTT. It translates to CASKTTGYTGELFF.

The chain couples TRBV5-4 to TRBJ1-4; D is possibly TRBD1 (6 bases). Trimming left V 1 base short and J 3 bases short, with 10 bases between. The CDR3 extends over 15 amino acids. In germline, CDR1 is SGHNT, CDR2 YYREEE (reference sequence). The CDR3 is CASSLRAGANEKLFF. The DNA for the CDR3 is TGTGCCAGCAGCTTGAGGGCAGGGGCTAATGAAAAACTGTTTTTT.

The genes are TRBV28 and TRBJ1-5; D may be TRBD1 (6 bases). V was shortened by 6 bases and J by 0 bases, with 18 bases between the two germline ends. The germline gives CDR1 MDHEN, CDR2 SYDVKM. This CDR3 is 17 amino acids long. The CDR3 nucleotides are TGTGCCAGCAGCTCCCCGGGGTGGACAGTTAGCAATCAGCCCCAGCATTTT. Its protein product is CASSSPGWTVSNQPQHF. The variable domain in full, completed from reference TRBV28 and TRBJ1-5, reads DVKVTQSSRYLVKRTGEKVFLECVQDMDHENMFWYRQDPGLGLRLIYFSYDVKMKEKGDIPEGYSVSREKKERFSLILESASTNQTSMYLCASSSPGWTVSNQPQHFGDGTRLSIL.

The chain carries TRBV21-1 and TRBJ1-1; TRBD1 is the table's D call, not checked against the DNA. TRBV21-1 is annotated as a pseudogene. This CDR3 has 14 residues. In DNA, the CDR3 is TGTGCCAGCAGCATCGAAAGGGGAAACACTGAAGCTTTCTTT. It yields the protein CASSIERGNTEAFF.

The chain employs TRBV19 and TRBJ1-1; 10 nucleotides align to TRBD1. The CDR3 length is 17 residues. Trimming removed 4 bases from V and 5 bases from J; junction bases left unmatched: 13. Germline CDR1 and CDR2: LNHDA and SQIVND (reference sequence). The chain's CDR3 is CASSTVFATGGSTEAFF. CDR3 nucleotides: TGTGCCAGTAGTACAGTATTTGCGACAGGGGGCTCGACTGAAGCTTTCTTT. The full variable domain, completed using reference TRBV19 and TRBJ1-1, is DGGITQSPKYLFRKEGQNVTLSCEQNLNHDAMYWYRQDPGQGLRLIYYSQIVNDFQKGDIAEGYSVSREKKESFPLTVTSAQKNPTAFYLCASSTVFATGGSTEAFFGQGTRLTVV.

This chain joins TRBV7-9 and TRBJ2-1, with D unresolved. Trimming pared 1 base from V and 10 bases from J, leaving 8 bases between. This CDR3 spans 12 amino acids. The germline gives CDR1 SEHNR, CDR2 FQNEAQ (reference sequence). DNA of the CDR3: TGTGCCAGCAGCTTAGTTCGAGCGGAGCAGTTCTTC. This encodes CASSLVRAEQFF.

J is TRBJ2-4 and V is TRBV27, with D perhaps matching TRBD1 (7 bases). V lost 8 bases to trimming and J lost 5 bases, with 28 bases between them. This CDR3 region has 18 residues. Germline assignment: CDR1 MNHEY and CDR2 SMNVEV (reference sequence). The CDR3 region has the DNA TGTGCCAGCCTATCCTCACGCGGGACAACCCAGGGGGAAAACATTCAGTACTTC. Amino acids: CASLSSRGTTQGENIQYF.

The rearrangement uses TRBV5-6 and TRBJ2-2; possible D gene TRBD1, 6 bases. The CDR3 loop spans 17 amino acids. Germline-derived CDR1 and CDR2 are SGHDT and YYEEEE. Trimming cost V 0 bases and J 6 bases, with 18 bases left between them. The CDR3 is CASSLGVGAGSSGELFF. The CDR3 coding sequence is TGTGCCAGCAGCTTGGGGGTGGGGGCCGGGTCATCCGGGGAGCTGTTTTTT.

This chain connects TRBV2 to TRBJ2-3, with 9 bases lining up with TRBD2. The CDR3 sequence is 14 residues long. After removal of 3 bases from V and 14 bases from J, the junction contained 12 bases not matched to a gene. The germline V gene encodes CDR1 SNHLY and CDR2 FYNNEI. CDR3 coding DNA: TGTGCCAGCAGTGAGATAGCGGGGGATGGCCCAAGGTATTTT. Amino acids: CASSEIAGDGPRYF.

V is TRBV9 and J is TRBJ1-2; D is unresolved. Trimming left V 0 bases short and J 1 base short, with 7 bases between. The CDR3 totals 14 residues. Germline lookup yields CDR1 SGDLS and CDR2 YYNGEE. The chain's CDR3 is CASSVAEGNYGYTF. In DNA, the CDR3 is TGTGCCAGCAGCGTAGCGGAGGGTAACTATGGCTACACCTTC.